The 22 T cell receptor beta chains presented below share a single source sample, sequenced in a study of shared clonotypes between healthy human individuals. Repertoires were generated with immunoSEQ multiplex PCR, while TCRdb's copy carries only in-frame clones and drops some. The data show about 2.4 million clones, more than 90% seen once. Sequencing used naive CD4+ T cells sorted from blood. Documented subset: CD45RA+ positively selected. Receptor source: a man aged 18 to 35 in good health.

This chain uses TRBV7-2 with TRBJ2-5; 8 bases align to TRBD2. This CDR3 region has 14 residues. CDR1 is SGHTA and CDR2 is FQGNSA in the germline V gene. V was clipped by 1 base and J by 9 bases; unmatched bases: 7. CDR3 protein: CASSLGRGAVAQYF. DNA of the CDR3: TGTGCCAGCAGCTTAGGGCGGGGGGCGGTGGCCCAGTACTTC.

Comments on this clone: The sample holds other DNA sequences that translate to the same CDR3. V gene TRBV6-1 combines with J gene TRBJ1-6, with TRBD1 matching 10 bases. CDR1 is MNHNS, CDR2 SASEGT, per germline. This CDR3 region has 15 residues. The V gene end was trimmed by 6 bases and the J gene end by 7 bases; junction bases not matched to a gene: 6. The CDR3 sequence: CASSPRTGGNSPLHF. Written as DNA, the CDR3 is TGTGCCAGCAGCCCTAGGACAGGGGGGAATTCACCCCTCCACTTT.

Worth noting for this clone: Other nucleotide sequences in the sample specify the same CDR3. This chain links TRBV2 with TRBJ2-5; TRBD2 agrees at 8 bases. CDR1 and CDR2 from the germline V gene are SNHLY and FYNNEI. The ends lost 7 bases at V and 5 bases at J; junction bases unmatched: 6. The CDR3 contains 13 residues. CDR3 DNA sequence: TGTGCCAGCACTGGACTAGCCGGGGAGACCCAGTACTTC. Amino acids: CASTGLAGETQYF.

The chain combines TRBV15 with TRBJ1-1; D not resolved. The germline V gene has CDR1 LNHNV and CDR2 YYDKDF (reference sequence). The V and J ends lost 1 base and 1 base respectively, with 4 bases between them. The CDR3 contains 13 residues. In DNA form, the CDR3 reads TGTGCCACCAGCAGAGCGGGGAACACTGAAGCTTTCTTT. Translation gives CATSRAGNTEAFF.

V and J are TRBV27 and TRBJ2-5; tentatively, D is TRBD1 (6 bases). The germline V and J ends were trimmed by 1 base and 5 bases, with 14 bases remaining between them. Per germline, CDR1 MNHEY and CDR2 SMNVEV (reference sequence). This CDR3 has 15 amino acids. The CDR3, as DNA: TGTGCCAGCAGTTTATTTAGGACAGAAACGGAGACCCAGTACTTC. Protein product: CASSLFRTETETQYF.

The rearrangement links TRBV10-3 to TRBJ2-2; D gene unclear. The CDR3 has 15 residues. V dropped 2 bases and J dropped 6 bases, with 13 bases sitting between them. Looked up from germline, CDR1 is ENHRY and CDR2 is SYGVKD. The CDR3 DNA follows: TGTGCCATCAGTGAGAAGGGTCAGGTAGCCGGGGAGCTGTTTTTT. This codes for CAISEKGQVAGELFF.

This chain connects TRBV5-1 to TRBJ1-1; D is unresolved. Per germline, CDR1 SGHRS and CDR2 YFSETQ. Trimming removed 4 bases from V and 1 base from J, with 11 bases in between. This CDR3 has 14 residues. DNA of the CDR3: TGCGCCAGCAGCGACCCGGAACAGAACACTGAAGCTTTCTTT. Encoded protein: CASSDPEQNTEAFF.

This sequence joins TRBV5-1 and TRBJ1-4, with D possibly TRBD1 on 5 matching bases. The V end lost 4 bases, the J end lost 5 bases, and 27 bases lay between the germline ends. CDR3 length equals 19 residues. Germline V gene lookup returns CDR1 SGHRS and CDR2 YFSETQ. CDR3 amino acids: CASSPLYRTSPASNEKLFF. For the CDR3, the DNA is TGCGCCAGCAGCCCCCTCTACCGGACAAGTCCAGCCTCAAATGAAAAACTGTTTTTT. The complete variable domain, with remaining parts taken from reference TRBV5-1 and TRBJ1-4, reads KAGVTQTPRYLIKTRGQQVTLSCSPISGHRSVSWYQQTPGQGLQFLFEYFSETQRNKGNFPGRFSGRQFSNSRSEMNVSTLELGDSALYLCASSPLYRTSPASNEKLFFGSGTQLSVL.

Points on this clone: Other DNA sequences in the same sample also yield this CDR3. The genes are TRBV10-3 and TRBJ2-5; no reliable D call. The CDR3 is 11 residues long. From germline, CDR1 is ENHRY and CDR2 SYGVKD. The germline V and J ends were trimmed by 3 bases and 5 bases, with 4 bases remaining between them. CDR3 loop: CAISDIETQYF. CDR3 nucleotide sequence: TGTGCCATCAGTGATATTGAGACCCAGTACTTC.

J is TRBJ2-7 and V is TRBV18; 9 bases are shared with TRBD2. The CDR3 runs to 15 residues. Germline V lookup: CDR1 KGHSH, CDR2 LQKENI. The trim removed 3 bases at V and 4 bases at J, leaving 7 bases unmatched. In DNA, the CDR3 is TGTGCCAGCTCACCGGCGGCTAGCGGGAATTACGAGCAGTACTTC. Its translation: CASSPAASGNYEQYF.

The chain links TRBV6-6 to TRBJ1-2, with D hard to call. CDR1 is MNHNY, CDR2 SVGAGI, per germline (reference sequence). V lost 3 bases to trimming and J lost 4 bases, with 12 bases between them. The CDR3 runs to 14 residues. The CDR3 DNA reads as TGTGCCAGCAGTTATAATCCGGCCGGCTATGGCTACACCTTC. It codes for CASSYNPAGYGYTF.

The chain recombines TRBV6-5 with TRBJ2-3; D perhaps matches TRBD1 (6 bases). The V gene lost 10 bases and the J gene lost 0 bases, with 14 bases spanning the gap. Looked up from germline, CDR1 is MNHEY and CDR2 is SVGAGI. The CDR3 has 14 amino acids. The CDR3 nucleotides read TGTGCCACAACCACAGGGTTGAGCACAGATACGCAGTATTTT. Translating gives CATTTGLSTDTQYF.

The V call is TRBV19, the J call TRBJ1-2, with 9 bases matching TRBD1. The germline gives CDR1 LNHDA, CDR2 SQIVND (reference sequence). J lost 5 bases, V lost 4 bases, and 8 bases had no gene match. The CDR3 totals 15 residues. The CDR3 here is CASSTPPGQGYGYTF. CDR3 bases: TGTGCCAGTAGTACTCCACCGGGACAGGGATATGGCTACACCTTC.

There are a few counts of this clone. This rearrangement joins TRBV30 to TRBJ1-4; D is undetermined. Germline assignment: CDR1 GTSNPN and CDR2 SVGIG (reference sequence). Trimming removed 4 bases at V and 7 bases at J, with 13 bases between. This CDR3 is built from 13 residues. The CDR3 here is CAWTKFSSEKLFF. As DNA, the CDR3 is TGTGCCTGGACCAAGTTTAGTAGTGAAAAACTGTTTTTT.

The J gene is TRBJ2-1, the V gene TRBV7-2; 9 positions match TRBD2. V lost 4 bases to trimming and J lost 7 bases; unmatched junction nucleotides: 5. CDR1 and CDR2 (germline): SGHTA, FQGNSA. The CDR3 consists of 14 residues. The CDR3 DNA is TGTGCCAGCAGCTACTGGACTAGCGTTAATGAGCAGTTCTTC. Protein: CASSYWTSVNEQFF.

In its sample, this clone was seen a few times. This specimen includes other DNA sequences encoding the same CDR3. The chain uses TRBV18 and TRBJ1-2; D call uncertain. CDR1 and CDR2 (germline): KGHSH, LQKENI. CDR3 size: 13 residues. Trimming shortened V by 3 bases and J by 1 base, and 6 bases separated the two germline ends. CDR3 sequence (DNA): TGTGCCAGCTCACCGGGGAGTAACTATGGCTACACCTTC. Translating it yields CASSPGSNYGYTF.

V usage is TRBV5-1 and J usage is TRBJ2-3; D unclear. Germline CDR1 reads SGHRS; CDR2 reads YFSETQ. The V and J ends lost 5 bases and 8 bases respectively, with 18 bases between them. The CDR3 has 14 residues. The CDR3 region has the DNA TGCGCCAGCAGGTCGAGAAGCCCACAGACTACGCAGTATTTT. Translation: CASRSRSPQTTQYF.

A remark on this clone: The sample has other DNA sequences that encode this CDR3 too. V usage is TRBV5-1 and J usage is TRBJ2-2, with TRBD1 matching 10 bases. Per germline, CDR1 SGHRS and CDR2 YFSETQ. The J segment lost 4 bases and the V segment lost 4 bases, leaving 4 bases of the junction unmatched. The CDR3 is 15 amino acids. CDR3 nucleotide sequence: TGCGCCAGCAGCGGGGACAGGGGTGGCACCGGGGAGCTGTTTTTT. This encodes CASSGDRGGTGELFF.

This chain uses TRBV5-1 with TRBJ1-5; 7 nucleotides align to TRBD1. V gave up 0 bases and J gave up 3 bases; unmatched junction bases: 6. This CDR3 region has 16 residues. CDR1 is SGHRS, CDR2 YFSETQ, per germline. Here the CDR3 DNA reads TGCGCCAGCAGCTTGGCCCCAGGGGGGGACAATCAGCCCCAGCATTTT. Amino acids: CASSLAPGGDNQPQHF.

About this clone itself: At the DNA level, this CDR3 is encoded by other sequences in the same sample as well. The V gene is TRBV10-3, the J gene TRBJ2-3, with D maybe TRBD1 (5 bases). This CDR3 has 14 amino acids. CDR1 ENHRY and CDR2 SYGVKD come from the germline V gene. The ends were cut back, 4 bases at V and 0 bases at J, with 8 bases in the middle. The CDR3 DNA follows: TGTGCCATCAGTGTGGCAGGGAGCACAGATACGCAGTATTTT. As protein: CAISVAGSTDTQYF.

The rearrangement links TRBV6-6 to TRBJ1-1, with D tentatively TRBD1 (5 bases). From germline, CDR1 is MNHNY and CDR2 SVGAGI (reference sequence). Between the trimmed V and J ends, which lost 5 bases and 4 bases, there was a span of 11 bases. CDR3 length: 13 amino acids. The CDR3 nucleotides read TGTGCCAGCAGTCAAACTAGGGGCACTGAAGCTTTCTTT. It yields the protein CASSQTRGTEAFF.

The chain uses TRBV28 and TRBJ2-7; possible D gene TRBD2, 7 bases. The CDR3 extends over 15 amino acids. Between the trimmed V and J ends, which lost 5 bases and 3 bases, there was a span of 17 bases. Germline V gives CDR1 MDHEN, CDR2 SYDVKM. The CDR3 loop reads CASSPILGGLYEQYF. In DNA, the CDR3 is TGTGCCAGCAGTCCCATCCTCGGGGGGCTCTACGAGCAGTACTTC.